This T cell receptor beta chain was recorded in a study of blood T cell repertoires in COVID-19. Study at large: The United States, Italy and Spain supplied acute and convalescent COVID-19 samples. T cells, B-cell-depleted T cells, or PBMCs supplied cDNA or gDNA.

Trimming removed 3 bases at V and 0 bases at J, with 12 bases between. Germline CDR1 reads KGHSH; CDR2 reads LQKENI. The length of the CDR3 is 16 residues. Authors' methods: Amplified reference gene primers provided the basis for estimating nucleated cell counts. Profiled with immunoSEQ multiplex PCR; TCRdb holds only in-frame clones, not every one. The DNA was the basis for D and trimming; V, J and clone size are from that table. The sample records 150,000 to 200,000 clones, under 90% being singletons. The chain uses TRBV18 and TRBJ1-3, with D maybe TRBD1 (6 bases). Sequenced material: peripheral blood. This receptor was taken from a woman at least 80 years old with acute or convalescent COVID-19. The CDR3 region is CASSPPTGLSGNTIYF. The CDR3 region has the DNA TGTGCCAGCTCACCCCCGACAGGTCTCTCTGGAAACACCATATATTTT.